The subject of this entry is one T cell receptor (beta chain). The antigen is not known. The record originates from a study of CD8+ T cells in alopecia areata. General study points: Scalp specimens additionally yield sequences from normal skin's resident alphabeta T cells.

Regarding treatment: oral pan-JAK inhibitor, 5-10 mg twice daily. The length of the CDR3 is 17 residues. Germline CDR1 and CDR2: MGHRA and YSYEKL. V was pared by 0 bases and J by 7 bases, with 21 bases between. Following extraction, RNA underwent reverse transcription to cDNA, which served as the sequencing template. Data came from immunoSEQ multiplex PCR; TCRdb stores just in-frame clones and leaves some out. The data show 110,000 to 150,000 clones, with roughly 50% seen just once and approximately 16% held by the top ten. The V call is TRBV4-1, the J call TRBJ1-2; TRBD1 is a possible D gene (6 bases). Sequenced material: CD8+ T cells sorted from blood, taken at week 4, from a patient treated with tofacitinib. The TCR sequence derives from a human donor with alopecia areata. The CDR3 here is CASSQEGNGRGPFGYTF. Written as DNA, the CDR3 is TGCGCCAGCAGCCAAGAAGGCAACGGCAGGGGTCCTTTTGGCTACACCTTC.